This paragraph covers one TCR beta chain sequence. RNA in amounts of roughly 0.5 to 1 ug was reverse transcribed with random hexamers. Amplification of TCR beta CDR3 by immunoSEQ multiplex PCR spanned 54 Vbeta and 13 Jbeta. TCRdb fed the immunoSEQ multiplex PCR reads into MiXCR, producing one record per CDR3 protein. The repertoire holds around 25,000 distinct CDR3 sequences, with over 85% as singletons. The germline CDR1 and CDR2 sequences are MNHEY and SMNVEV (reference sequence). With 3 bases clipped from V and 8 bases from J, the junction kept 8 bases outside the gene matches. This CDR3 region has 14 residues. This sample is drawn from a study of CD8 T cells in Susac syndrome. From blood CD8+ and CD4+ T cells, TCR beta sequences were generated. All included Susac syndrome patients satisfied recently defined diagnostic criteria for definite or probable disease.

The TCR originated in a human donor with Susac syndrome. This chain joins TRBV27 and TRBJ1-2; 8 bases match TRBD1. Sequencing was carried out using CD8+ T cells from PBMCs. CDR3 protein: CASSLAGGTEGYTF. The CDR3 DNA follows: TGTGCCAGCAGTTTGGCAGGGGGCACGGAAGGCTACACCTTC.